Listed here is a single T cell receptor beta chain. The data belong to a study of blood T cell repertoires in COVID-19. Per the original methods: Amplification of reference gene primers was used by the study to estimate nucleated cell counts. The repertoire was sequenced with immunoSEQ multiplex PCR; TCRdb's copy has only in-frame clones and lacks some. The D gene and trimming were derived from the DNA, and the V and J assignments and clone size from that table. The repertoire holds some 220,000 clones, with 75% to 90% as singletons. Seattle patients were enrolled while actively infected and followed longitudinally. Looked up from germline, CDR1 is SGDLS and CDR2 is YYNGEE. V was pared by 6 bases and J by 0 bases, with 7 bases of the junction left unmatched. The CDR3 length is 15 residues.

Sequenced material: peripheral blood. The source of this sequence is a woman in her seventies with COVID-19, enrolled during active disease. The chain has TRBV9 and TRBJ1-2; 8 bases are a match to TRBD1. Written as DNA, the CDR3 is TGTGCCAGCACCAAACGGACAGGGTCTAACTATGGCTACACCTTC. Its translation: CASTKRTGSNYGYTF.